This T cell receptor (beta chain) was sequenced during a study of T cell responses to AZD1222 COVID-19 vaccine. As for the study in general: Pooling was applied to second doses at about 4 or about 12 weeks.

Using immunoSEQ multiplex PCR, the repertoire was profiled, and TCRdb retains in-frame clones only, with some absent. This sample yields 90,000 to 140,000 clones, of which roughly 90% are seen a single time; under 3% belongs to the top ten. Whole-study findings and limits: Seropositive at baseline were only 5 to 7 AZD1222 recipients.

Losses at the gene ends were 1 base for V and 6 bases for J; bases not matched to a gene: 9. The CDR3 totals 16 residues. Germline lookup yields CDR1 SGHRS and CDR2 YFSETQ. A remark on this clone: Its antigen is currently unknown.

This specimen consisted of peripheral blood, obtained on day 0 of AZD1222 vaccination. The clonotype comes from an adult in good health. The genes are TRBV5-1 and TRBJ2-3; TRBD2 matches 9 bases. CDR3 loop: CASSLSIAGGPDTQYF. The CDR3 nucleotides read TGCGCCAGCAGCTTGTCCATTGCGGGAGGGCCCGATACGCAGTATTTT.